Below are 8 T cell receptor beta chains sequenced from a single sample in a study of cytomegalovirus exposure and HLA in healthy donors. The protocol was immunoSEQ multiplex PCR, while the TCRdb copy is restricted to in-frame clones and leaves out a portion. Of hundreds of thousands of clones in the sample, more than 85% were seen once. The sequencing input was PBMCs. The receptor set was obtained from a man younger than 30 in good health and CMV-seropositive.

This clone came up once. The CDR3 DNA is TGTGCCAGCAGCTTGAGTGAGCTAGCGGGAGTTACCCAGTACTTC. As protein: CASSLSELAGVTQYF. V is TRBV5-6 and J is TRBJ2-5; the match to TRBD2 covers 10 bases. CDR3 length: 15 amino acids. Germline assignment: CDR1 SGHDT and CDR2 YYEEEE. After removal of 1 base from V and 8 bases from J, the junction contained 8 bases not matched to a gene.

The J gene is TRBJ2-7, the V gene TRBV11-2; D call uncertain. The germline V and J ends were trimmed by 5 bases and 2 bases, with 10 bases remaining between them. Germline V CDR1 and CDR2: SGHAT, FQNNGV. This CDR3 is built from 13 residues. This CDR3 reads CASSRGWTYEQYF. CDR3 nucleotides: TGTGCCAGCAGCCGAGGATGGACCTACGAGCAGTACTTC. The complete variable domain, with remaining parts taken from reference TRBV11-2 and TRBJ2-7, reads EAGVAQSPRYKIIEKRQSVAFWCNPISGHATLYWYQQILGQGPKLLIQFQNNGVVDDSQLPKDRFSAERLKGVDSTLKIQPAKLEDSAVYLCASSRGWTYEQYFGPGTRLTVT.

The J gene is TRBJ2-3, the V gene TRBV7-3, with no clear D. Germline V gene sequence: CDR1 SGHTA, CDR2 FQGTGA. Trimming cost V 4 bases and J 3 bases, with 11 bases left between them. The length of the CDR3 is 14 residues. The CDR3 loop reads CASSSTSITDTQYF. The CDR3 DNA reads TGTGCCAGCAGCTCCACCTCGATTACAGATACGCAGTATTTT. Looking up the rest from reference TRBV7-3 and TRBJ2-3 gives the full variable domain: GAGVSQTPSNKVTEKGKYVELRCDPISGHTALYWYRQSLGQGPEFLIYFQGTGAADDSGLPNDRFFAVRPEGSVSTLKIQRTERGDSAVYLCASSSTSITDTQYFGPGTRLTVL.

The chain joins TRBV15 to TRBJ2-7, with unresolved D. V was shortened by 4 bases and J by 3 bases, with 13 bases between the two germline ends. The CDR3 is 14 amino acids. Germline V CDR1 and CDR2: LNHNV, YYDKDF (reference sequence). The DNA for the CDR3 is TGTGCCACCAGCAAGATGGCAGTTGGCTACGAGCAGTACTTC. It specifies CATSKMAVGYEQYF.

This chain connects TRBV2 to TRBJ2-1, with D possibly being TRBD1 (6 bases). CDR1 and CDR2 (germline): SNHLY, FYNNEI. Trimming cost V 7 bases and J 3 bases, with 16 bases left between them. The CDR3 spans 15 residues. The CDR3 spells CASTGRGHYYNEQFF. The DNA for the CDR3 is TGTGCCAGCACTGGTAGGGGACATTACTACAATGAGCAGTTCTTC.

The genes are TRBV19 and TRBJ2-2; D ambiguous. Germline V lookup: CDR1 LNHDA, CDR2 SQIVND (reference sequence). This CDR3 contains 13 residues. The germline V and J ends were trimmed by 5 bases and 6 bases, with 10 bases remaining between them. The CDR3 nucleotides are TGTGCCAGTAGTCCCGCCTCGGCCGGGGAGCTGTTTTTT. Protein: CASSPASAGELFF. The entire variable domain, with the rest obtained from reference TRBV19 and TRBJ2-2, is as follows: DGGITQSPKYLFRKEGQNVTLSCEQNLNHDAMYWYRQDPGQGLRLIYYSQIVNDFQKGDIAEGYSVSREKKESFPLTVTSAQKNPTAFYLCASSPASAGELFFGEGSRLTVL.

The chain links TRBV4-2 to TRBJ1-4; D ambiguous. The CDR3 consists of 15 residues. Germline lookup yields CDR1 LGHNA and CDR2 YNFKEQ. V was trimmed by 6 bases and J by 0 bases, leaving 11 bases between them. CDR3 nucleotides: TGTGCCAGCAGTCCGGAAAGAGCAACTAATGAAAAACTGTTTTTT. Translation: CASSPERATNEKLFF.

V is TRBV2 and J is TRBJ2-4, with 7 bases matching TRBD2. Per the germline V gene, CDR1 is SNHLY and CDR2 is FYNNEI. This CDR3 comprises 12 residues. J was trimmed by 11 bases and V by 2 bases; bases with no gene match: 3. The CDR3 coding sequence is TGTGCCAGCAGTGAACAGGGAGGGGTTCAGTACTTC. Amino acids: CASSEQGGVQYF. The whole variable domain, remainder taken from reference TRBV2 and TRBJ2-4, is EPEVTQTPSHQVTQMGQEVILRCVPISNHLYFYWYRQILGQKVEFLVSFYNNEISEKSEIFDDQFSVERPDGSNFTLKIRSTKLEDSAMYFCASSEQGGVQYFGAGTRLSVL.